Listed here are 18 T cell receptor beta chains from one sample, sequenced in a study of blood T cell repertoires in COVID-19. The data were produced by immunoSEQ multiplex PCR, yet TCRdb's version contains in-frame clones alone and is incomplete. The sample lists roughly 77,000 clones, about nine tenths seen once, with under 6% in the top ten. Sequenced sample: peripheral blood. All receptors derive from a human donor in a cohort sampled during active COVID-19.

The sample holds a few counts of this clone. This rearrangement joins TRBV28 to TRBJ1-5; 11 bases align to TRBD1. The CDR3 has 15 amino acids. Looked up from germline, CDR1 is MDHEN and CDR2 is SYDVKM. The trim removed 6 bases at V and 6 bases at J, leaving 7 bases unmatched. CDR3 in DNA: TGTGCCAGCAGACCAGGACAGGGGGCTTTTCAGCCCCAGCATTTT. Encoded protein: CASRPGQGAFQPQHF. The variable domain in full, completed from reference TRBV28 and TRBJ1-5, reads DVKVTQSSRYLVKRTGEKVFLECVQDMDHENMFWYRQDPGLGLRLIYFSYDVKMKEKGDIPEGYSVSREKKERFSLILESASTNQTSMYLCASRPGQGAFQPQHFGDGTRLSIL.

The rearrangement links TRBV28 to TRBJ1-5; D not resolved. Germline loops: CDR1 MDHEN, CDR2 SYDVKM. There are 12 residues in the CDR3. Trimming pared 5 bases from V and 4 bases from J, leaving 6 bases between. CDR3 nucleotide sequence: TGTGCCAGCAGTCGAGGGAATCAGCCCCAGCATTTT. It translates to CASSRGNQPQHF.

This chain links TRBV7-2 with TRBJ2-7; TRBD2 matches at 8 bases. This CDR3 region has 14 residues. V shed 5 bases, J shed 4 bases, and the junction held 7 bases outside the gene matches. Per the germline V gene, CDR1 is SGHTA and CDR2 is FQGNSA. The CDR3 sequence is CASSQGLVGYEQYF. In nucleotides, the CDR3 is TGTGCCAGCAGCCAGGGACTAGTTGGGTACGAGCAGTACTTC.

This clone was counted once. The chain links TRBV24-1 to TRBJ1-5; D gene ambiguous. The V gene's germline CDR1 is KGHDR and CDR2 SFDVKD. The CDR3 runs 14 residues. V was cut by 5 bases and J by 5 bases, with 12 bases left in between. As DNA, the CDR3 is TGTGCCACCAGTGGGAAGGACTTTTATCAGCCCCAGCATTTT. Protein product: CATSGKDFYQPQHF.

The V and J genes are TRBV19 and TRBJ2-4; tentative D call: TRBD1 (6 bases). Germline-derived CDR1 and CDR2 are LNHDA and SQIVND (reference sequence). The length of the CDR3 is 18 residues. V was cut by 1 base and J by 0 bases, with 16 bases left in between. The CDR3 DNA is TGTGCCAGTAGTATAGTTGGTGGGACAAATCTAGCCAAAAACATTCAGTACTTC. This encodes CASSIVGGTNLAKNIQYF.

This sequence joins TRBV27 and TRBJ2-3, with 9 bases lining up with TRBD2. V gave up 6 bases and J gave up 1 base; unmatched junction bases: 8. This CDR3 is built from 16 residues. Germline CDR1 is MNHEY and CDR2 is SMNVEV (reference sequence). CDR3 residues: CASSILAGGRTDTQYF. The CDR3 nucleotides read TGTGCCAGCAGCATACTTGCGGGGGGGCGCACAGATACGCAGTATTTT.

The chain is built from TRBV7-2 and TRBJ2-1; D is unresolved. The CDR3 length is 12 residues. Germline values: CDR1 SGHTA, CDR2 FQGNSA. V was cut by 3 bases and J by 8 bases, with 8 bases left in between. CDR3 sequence (DNA): TGTGCCAGCAGCTTCGGTCGGGATGAGCAGTTCTTC. It specifies CASSFGRDEQFF.

This chain joins TRBV12-3 or TRBV12-4 and TRBJ2-1; D unclear. CDR3 length: 13 residues. The V end lost 5 bases, the J end lost 4 bases, and 9 bases lay between the germline ends. The CDR3 nucleotides are TGTGCCAGCAGTAGTGACGGGTACAATGAGCAGTTCTTC. Its translation: CASSSDGYNEQFF.

The V call is TRBV2, the J call TRBJ1-1; D may be TRBD1 (5 bases). V shed 8 bases and J shed 1 base, with 11 bases lying between them. This CDR3 comprises 13 residues. Germline values: CDR1 SNHLY, CDR2 FYNNEI. CDR3 sequence: CASGAGPNTEAFF. The CDR3 DNA is TGTGCCAGCGGGGCAGGGCCGAACACTGAAGCTTTCTTT.

This clone was counted a few times. V gene TRBV5-1 combines with J gene TRBJ1-2; 11 nucleotides line up with TRBD1. The CDR3 loop spans 14 amino acids. Germline CDR1 and CDR2: SGHRS and YFSETQ. V was pared by 4 bases and J by 8 bases, with 7 bases of the junction left unmatched. The CDR3 loop is CASSRGQGAGGYTF. The DNA of the CDR3 is TGCGCCAGCAGCAGAGGACAGGGGGCGGGAGGCTACACCTTC.

CDR3 residues: CASSMGQNTGELFF. DNA of the CDR3: TGTGCCAGCAGTATGGGACAGAACACCGGGGAGCTGTTTTTT. The chain employs TRBV6-5 and TRBJ2-2, with TRBD1 as a possible D gene (6 bases). The CDR3 length is 14 residues. The V gene's germline CDR1 is MNHEY and CDR2 SVGAGI. The V end lost 5 bases, the J end lost 1 base, and 8 bases lay between the germline ends.

This clone was detected once. The genes are TRBV29-1 and TRBJ1-5, with a weak D call TRBD1 (5 bases). V was clipped by 6 bases and J by 3 bases, with 9 bases between them. The CDR3 totals 12 residues. The germline gives CDR1 SQVTM, CDR2 ANQGSEA. Here the CDR3 reads CSVQGNNQPQHF. CDR3 bases: TGCAGCGTCCAGGGAAACAATCAGCCCCAGCATTTT.

The genes are TRBV3-1 (or the pseudogene TRBV3-2) and TRBJ2-1; a possible D gene is TRBD2 (6 bases). Between the trimmed V and J ends, which lost 3 bases and 0 bases, there was a span of 21 bases. The CDR3 extends over 19 amino acids. CDR1 is LGHDT, CDR2 YNNKEL, per germline (reference sequence). CDR3 loop: CASSQTSVGARVSYNEQFF. In nucleotides, the CDR3 is TGTGCCAGCAGCCAGACTAGTGTCGGAGCGAGAGTCTCCTACAATGAGCAGTTCTTC.

The chain recombines TRBV6-2 or TRBV6-3 with TRBJ2-7; 10 bases are shared with TRBD2. Germline CDR1 is MNHEY and CDR2 is SVGEGT. The ends lost 6 bases at V and 5 bases at J; junction bases unmatched: 16. This CDR3 spans 17 amino acids. The CDR3 DNA sequence: TGTGCCAGCAGCCCTCGTTCGTCACTAGCGGGACTAGACGAGCAGTACTTC. This translates into CASSPRSSLAGLDEQYF.

The J gene is TRBJ2-2, the V gene TRBV6-6; TRBD1 agrees at 11 bases. Germline V gene data show CDR1 as MNHNY and CDR2 as SVGAGI (reference sequence). Trimming cost V 5 bases and J 4 bases; bases outside gene matches: 6. The CDR3 is 16 residues long. This CDR3 is CASSTPGTGGTGELFF. The CDR3 DNA is TGTGCCAGCAGTACCCCCGGGACAGGGGGCACCGGGGAGCTGTTTTTT.

The CDR3 DNA sequence: TGTGCCAGCAGCTTCTGGGGGGGGCTCGGAGATACGCAGTATTTT. Its protein product is CASSFWGGLGDTQYF. The J gene is TRBJ2-3, the V gene TRBV9; tentatively, D is TRBD2 (7 bases). The V gene lost 4 bases and the J gene lost 5 bases, with 17 bases spanning the gap. The CDR3 totals 15 residues. Germline V gene sequence: CDR1 SGDLS, CDR2 YYNGEE.

By share of the sample, this clone is large (0.1 to 1%). The chain links TRBV7-8 to TRBJ2-1, with TRBD2 identical over 10 bases. With V trimmed by 2 bases and J by 7 bases, 2 bases remained unmatched. CDR3 length: 14 amino acids. The V gene's germline CDR1 is SGHVS and CDR2 FQNEAQ. The CDR3, as DNA: TGTGCCAGCAGCTTACTAGCGGGAGAGAATGAGCAGTTCTTC. This codes for CASSLLAGENEQFF.

V gene TRBV19 combines with J gene TRBJ1-6; 7 bases match TRBD1. V was pared by 6 bases and J by 7 bases, with 6 bases of the junction left unmatched. Germline V gene sequence: CDR1 LNHDA, CDR2 SQIVND (reference sequence). This CDR3 has 14 amino acids. The CDR3 loop is CASRMTGRNSPLHF. The CDR3 coding sequence is TGTGCCAGTAGAATGACAGGGAGGAATTCACCCCTCCACTTT.